The rows below give T cell receptor beta chains drawn from one sample of a study of cytomegalovirus exposure and HLA in healthy donors. Sequencing was performed with immunoSEQ multiplex PCR; in TCRdb, only in-frame clones are kept and a portion is missing. The sample contains some 130,000 clones, roughly 87% of which appear only once. Input material: PBMCs. All receptors derive from a woman under 30 in good health and CMV-seronegative. The CDR3 runs from the conserved cysteine through the conserved F or W. The D gene is left open where the match is weak. Clone size, where shown, is once, few, many, or a class for clones that have expanded.

D gene: .; clone size: once; V gene: TRBV18; J gene: TRBJ1-1; CDR3 DNA: TGTGCCAGCTCGTACGGGGAATGGAACACTGAAGCTTTCTTT; CDR3 protein: CASSYGEWNTEAFF
D gene: .; clone size: .; V gene: TRBV7-3; J gene: TRBJ2-7; CDR3 DNA: TGTGCCAGCAGCCCTAATCCCCTTGACACGGACTACGAGCAGTACTTC; CDR3 protein: CASSPNPLDTDYEQYF
D gene: TRBD1; clone size: .; V gene: TRBV7-7; J gene: TRBJ1-4; CDR3 DNA: TGTGCTAGCAGCTTGTCCGGGACAGGGGAGAATGAAAAACTGTTTTTT; CDR3 protein: CASSLSGTGENEKLFF
D gene: TRBD2; clone size: .; V gene: TRBV10-1; J gene: TRBJ2-1; CDR3 DNA: TGCGCCAGCAGTACTAGCGGGGGGCCGGTATCTGAGCAGTTCTTC; CDR3 protein: CASSTSGGPVSEQFF
D gene: .; clone size: .; V gene: TRBV11-2; J gene: TRBJ2-1; CDR3 DNA: TGTGCCAGCAGCTTAGTTCCGTCCTACAATGAGCAGTTCTTC; CDR3 protein: CASSLVPSYNEQFF
D gene: .; clone size: .; V gene: TRBV7-3; J gene: TRBJ2-4; CDR3 DNA: TGTGCCAGCAGCTCCCGGGGGGCTAGCGAAAAAAACATTCAGTACTTC; CDR3 protein: CASSSRGASEKNIQYF
D gene: .; clone size: .; V gene: TRBV11-2; J gene: TRBJ2-2; CDR3 DNA: TGTGCCAGCAGCTTGGGAGCCGGGGAGCTGTTTTTT; CDR3 protein: CASSLGAGELFF
D gene: .; clone size: once; V gene: TRBV12-5; J gene: TRBJ1-2; CDR3 DNA: TGTGCTAGTGGTTTGGGACAATTTGGCTACACCTTC; CDR3 protein: CASGLGQFGYTF
D gene: TRBD1; clone size: few; V gene: TRBV4-1; J gene: TRBJ1-3; CDR3 DNA: TGCGCCAGCAGCCAATTGACAGGGACTGGAAACACCATATATTTT; CDR3 protein: CASSQLTGTGNTIYF
D gene: .; clone size: .; V gene: TRBV9; J gene: TRBJ1-1; CDR3 DNA: TGTGCCAGCAGCGCCAGGGGAGGGGGGAACACTGAAGCTTTCTTT; CDR3 protein: CASSARGGGNTEAFF
D gene: .; clone size: .; V gene: TRBV7-9; J gene: TRBJ1-3; CDR3 DNA: TGTGCCAGCAGCCCCACAGGTTCCTGGGCTGGAAACACCATATATTTT; CDR3 protein: CASSPTGSWAGNTIYF
D gene: .; clone size: .; V gene: TRBV5-6; J gene: TRBJ1-5; CDR3 DNA: TGTGCCAGCAACTCTGGTTATAGCAATCAGCCCCAGCATTTT; CDR3 protein: CASNSGYSNQPQHF
D gene: TRBD2; clone size: once; V gene: TRBV10-3; J gene: TRBJ2-1; CDR3 DNA: TGTGCCATCAGTGATCTAGCGGACTCCTACAATGAGCAGTTCTTC; CDR3 protein: CAISDLADSYNEQFF
D gene: .; clone size: few; V gene: TRBV6-5; J gene: TRBJ1-1; CDR3 DNA: TGTGCCAGCAGCCGAGATGGATGGAGCACTGAAGCTTTCTTT; CDR3 protein: CASSRDGWSTEAFF
D gene: TRBD1; clone size: .; V gene: TRBV7-9; J gene: TRBJ1-1; CDR3 DNA: TGTGCCAGCAGCCCGACAGGGTATGACACTGAAGCTTTCTTT; CDR3 protein: CASSPTGYDTEAFF
D gene: .; clone size: .; V gene: TRBV13; J gene: TRBJ1-4; CDR3 DNA: TGTGCCAGCAGCTCGCAGGGTACGGATGAAAAACTGTTTTTT; CDR3 protein: CASSSQGTDEKLFF
D gene: .; clone size: .; V gene: TRBV18; J gene: TRBJ2-7; CDR3 DNA: TGTGCCAGCTCGAGCAGCGGGCCCTACGAGCAGTACTTC; CDR3 protein: CASSSSGPYEQYF
D gene: .; clone size: .; V gene: TRBV20-1; J gene: TRBJ2-3; CDR3 DNA: TGCAGTGCAAAAAGAGTAGATACGCAGTATTTT; CDR3 protein: CSAKRVDTQYF
D gene: .; clone size: .; V gene: TRBV7-9; J gene: TRBJ2-7; CDR3 DNA: TGTGCCAGCAGCCCACGGGATCCTCAGTACTTC; CDR3 protein: CASSPRDPQYF
D gene: .; clone size: .; V gene: TRBV6-5; J gene: TRBJ1-2; CDR3 DNA: TGTGCCAGCAGTCCCGGGGAGAGGGGCTACACCTTC; CDR3 protein: CASSPGERGYTF
D gene: TRBD1; clone size: .; V gene: TRBV6-6; J gene: TRBJ2-7; CDR3 DNA: TGTGCCAGCAGCCCAGGACAGGGGGTTTACGAGCAGTACTTC; CDR3 protein: CASSPGQGVYEQYF
D gene: .; clone size: .; V gene: TRBV5-5; J gene: TRBJ1-5; CDR3 DNA: TGTGCCAGCAGCTTGTCGAACATCAATCAGCCCCAGCATTTT; CDR3 protein: CASSLSNINQPQHF
D gene: .; clone size: .; V gene: TRBV28; J gene: TRBJ1-2; CDR3 DNA: TGTGCCCTCAAGCCGGGGAACTATGGCTACACCTTC; CDR3 protein: CALKPGNYGYTF
D gene: .; clone size: .; V gene: TRBV28; J gene: TRBJ1-6; CDR3 DNA: TGTGCCAGCGCTATCGCCAGGGCCTCATCACCCCTCCACTTT; CDR3 protein: CASAIARASSPLHF